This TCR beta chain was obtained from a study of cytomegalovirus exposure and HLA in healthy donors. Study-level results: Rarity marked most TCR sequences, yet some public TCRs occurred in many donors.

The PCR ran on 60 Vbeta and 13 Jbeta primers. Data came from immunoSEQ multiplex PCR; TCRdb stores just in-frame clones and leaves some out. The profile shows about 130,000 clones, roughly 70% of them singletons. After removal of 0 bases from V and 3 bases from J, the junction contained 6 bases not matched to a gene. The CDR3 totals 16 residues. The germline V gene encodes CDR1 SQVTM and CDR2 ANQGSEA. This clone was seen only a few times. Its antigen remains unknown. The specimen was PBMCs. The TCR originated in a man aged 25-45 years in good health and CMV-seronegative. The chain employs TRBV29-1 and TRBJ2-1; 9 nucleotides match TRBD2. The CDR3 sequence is CSVEDESGGFYNEQFF. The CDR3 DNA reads TGCAGCGTTGAAGATGAGAGCGGGGGGTTCTACAATGAGCAGTTCTTC.